The 26 T cell receptor beta chains reported below all come from one sample, sequenced in a study of T cells in Graves' hyperthyroidism and ophthalmopathy (dated by TCRdb to the late 2010s). Libraries were built with multiplex PCR. The reads were generated on an Illumina HiSeq 2000. Amplification of TCR beta CDR3 regions was carried out from RNA transcripts. The first round of RT-PCR for the TCR CDR3 was performed with the HTBI primer set and the Qiagen OneStep RT-PCR kit. TCRdb cleaned the public reads at Q25 with fastp, built clones with MiXCR and kept in-frame beta chains. A single entry per CDR3 protein holds the most common genes and DNA from its merged rows. The sample table lists approximately 590,000 distinct CDR3 sequences, about a sixth of them with a count of one. The top ten hold around 7.5% of the sample. Sequencing was carried out using blood. The receptors shown here come from a woman aged 25-40 years with Graves' hyperthyroidism.

This clonotype was seen many times. The chain combines TRBV5-6 with TRBJ1-1, with 7 positions matching TRBD1. Trimming took 4 bases from V and 4 from J; bases not matched to a gene: 10. The CDR3 has 15 amino acids. The germline V gene has CDR1 SGHDT and CDR2 YYEEEE. The CDR3 loop reads CASSGRTGLGTEAFF. CDR3 bases: TGTGCCAGCAGCGGGCGGACAGGCCTTGGCACTGAAGCTTTCTTT.

This clonotype was counted a few times. The DNA of the CDR3 is TGTGCCAGTACGAGCGGCTACAGCTCTGGAAACACCATATATTTT. It is translated as CASTSGYSSGNTIYF. This chain joins TRBV19 and TRBJ1-3; no firm D call. The V gene's germline CDR1 is LNHDA and CDR2 SQIVND (reference sequence). The CDR3 is made up of 15 amino acids. With 7 bases removed from V and 0 bases from J, the gap between germline ends came to 13 bases.

This sequence joins TRBV28 and TRBJ1-2, with 7 positions matching TRBD1. Trimming cost V 6 bases and J 6 bases; bases outside gene matches: 16. This CDR3 contains 16 residues. CDR1 is MDHEN, CDR2 SYDVKM, per germline. The CDR3 loop reads CASRSQQGRRVNGYTF. Written as DNA, the CDR3 is TGTGCCAGCAGGTCTCAACAGGGGAGGAGAGTAAATGGCTACACCTTC.

This sequence joins TRBV6-1 and TRBJ2-6; TRBD1 agrees at 10 bases. The CDR3 has 15 amino acids. Germline values: CDR1 MNHNS, CDR2 SASEGT. V was clipped by 6 bases and J by 4 bases; unmatched bases: 3. CDR3 loop: CASSRDRGGANVLTF. The DNA for the CDR3 is TGTGCCAGCAGCCGGGACAGGGGCGGGGCCAACGTCCTGACTTTC.

This clonotype was seen repeatedly, ten times or more. The gene calls are TRBV7-2 and TRBJ2-7; TRBD2 aligns across 7 bases. The CDR3 contains 15 residues. Germline V gene data show CDR1 as SGHTA and CDR2 as FQGNSA. V lost 2 bases, J lost 5 bases, and 9 bases stayed unmatched. CDR3 amino acids: CASSLSAGVMHEQYF. The CDR3 DNA reads as TGTGCCAGCAGCTTATCGGCGGGAGTCATGCACGAGCAGTACTTC.

The chain employs TRBV20-1 and TRBJ2-3, with TRBD1 matching 7 bases. V gave up 3 bases and J gave up 1 base; unmatched junction bases: 4. The CDR3 has 14 amino acids. Germline V gene data show CDR1 as DFQATT and CDR2 as SNEGSKA (reference sequence). The CDR3 loop reads CSARWTGRTDTQYF. As DNA, the CDR3 is TGCAGTGCTAGGTGGACAGGCCGCACAGATACGCAGTATTTT.

Ten or more counts support this clonotype. V gene TRBV7-9 combines with J gene TRBJ1-5, with D possibly being TRBD1 (5 bases). The CDR3 is 16 amino acids. Looked up from germline, CDR1 is SEHNR and CDR2 is FQNEAQ (reference sequence). Trimming took 5 bases from V and 5 from J, leaving 19 bases between them. The CDR3 reads CASSLGASLQDQPQHF. The CDR3 nucleotides are TGTGCCAGCAGCCTAGGGGCCAGCCTCCAAGATCAGCCCCAGCATTTT.

This rearrangement joins TRBV20-1 to TRBJ2-7, with D possibly being TRBD2 (7 bases). The V end lost 6 bases, the J end lost 2 bases, and 14 bases lay between the germline ends. The CDR3 is made up of 13 amino acids. CDR1 and CDR2 from the germline V gene are DFQATT and SNEGSKA (reference sequence). The CDR3: CSAPGEGTYEQYF. The CDR3 region has the DNA TGCAGTGCCCCAGGGGAGGGAACCTACGAGCAGTACTTC.

Only a few counts were recorded for this clonotype. The V and J genes are TRBV20-1 and TRBJ1-2, with D possibly TRBD1 on 5 matching bases. Germline CDR1 is DFQATT and CDR2 is SNEGSKA (reference sequence). Trimming shortened V by 3 bases and J by 7 bases, and 12 bases separated the two germline ends. The CDR3 is 12 residues long. CDR3 in DNA: TGCAGTGCTAGGGGCCAGGGTGGTGGCTACACCTTC. Amino acids: CSARGQGGGYTF.

There are a few counts of this clonotype. The chain is built from TRBV30 and TRBJ2-4; TRBD1 is a possible D gene (6 bases). This CDR3 is built from 12 residues. V shed 1 base and J shed 6 bases, with 7 bases lying between them. Germline lookup yields CDR1 GTSNPN and CDR2 SVGIG (reference sequence). CDR3 protein: CAWSGGGNIQYF. Here the CDR3 DNA reads TGTGCCTGGAGTGGAGGGGGAAACATTCAGTACTTC.

V and J are TRBV6-2 or TRBV6-3 and TRBJ2-2; D possibly corresponds to TRBD2 (5 bases). Germline lookup yields CDR1 MNHEY and CDR2 SVGEGT. Trimming stripped 4 bases from V and 5 bases from J, with 17 bases between. CDR3 size: 16 residues. The CDR3 sequence is CASSSGTSPPTGELFF. The CDR3 nucleotides are TGTGCCAGCAGTTCGGGAACATCCCCCCCAACCGGGGAGCTGTTTTTT.

The chain is built from TRBV27 and TRBJ2-2, with TRBD2 matching 7 bases. Per germline, CDR1 MNHEY and CDR2 SMNVEV (reference sequence). V dropped 11 bases and J dropped 7; count of bases not matched to a gene: 4. The length of the CDR3 is 11 residues. CDR3: CAVGEGGELFF. As DNA, the CDR3 is TGTGCCGTAGGGGAGGGCGGGGAGCTGTTTTTT.

This clonotype came up many times. This rearrangement joins TRBV12-3 or TRBV12-4 to TRBJ2-7; either TRBD1 or TRBD2 may supply D (5 bases each). Trimming took off 6 bases at V and 3 bases at J, with 15 bases between the two ends. The CDR3 runs to 14 residues. The CDR3 DNA reads TGTGCCAGCAGACGAGGGGACGGGAACTACGAGCAGTACTTC. This sequence encodes CASRRGDGNYEQYF.

This clonotype was recorded at least ten times. The V call is TRBV14, the J call TRBJ2-7; D not resolved. Germline CDR1 reads SGHDN; CDR2 reads FVKESK. V was cut by 1 base and J by 7 bases, with 17 bases left in between. The CDR3 spans 15 residues. The CDR3 region is CASSQVPGPSGEQYF. CDR3 nucleotides: TGTGCCAGCAGCCAAGTACCTGGACCTTCCGGGGAGCAGTACTTC. Using reference TRBV14 and TRBJ2-7 for the parts outside the CDR3, the full variable domain is EAGVTQFPSHSVIEKGQTVTLRCDPISGHDNLYWYRRVMGKEIKFLLHFVKESKQDESGMPNNRFLAERTGGTYSTLKVQPAELEDSGVYFCASSQVPGPSGEQYFGPGTRLTVT.

This clonotype was detected ten times or more. The chain recombines TRBV18 with TRBJ1-5; D not resolved. Germline V gene lookup returns CDR1 KGHSH and CDR2 LQKENI. This CDR3 is 14 amino acids long. Trimming left V 3 bases short and J 0 bases short, with 6 bases between. The CDR3 DNA sequence: TGTGCCAGCTCACCGTGGGGTAGCAATCAGCCCCAGCATTTT. Its translation: CASSPWGSNQPQHF.

The genes are TRBV7-3 and TRBJ2-2; D not resolved. Per germline, CDR1 SGHTA and CDR2 FQGTGA. CDR3 size: 15 residues. V lost 5 bases and J lost 3, with 13 bases in between. The CDR3 sequence: CASSPSDGYTGELFF. The CDR3 bases are TGTGCCAGCAGCCCTTCCGACGGATACACCGGGGAGCTGTTTTTT. Full variable domain (outside the CDR3, taken from reference TRBV7-3 and TRBJ2-2): GAGVSQTPSNKVTEKGKYVELRCDPISGHTALYWYRQSLGQGPEFLIYFQGTGAADDSGLPNDRFFAVRPEGSVSTLKIQRTERGDSAVYLCASSPSDGYTGELFFGEGSRLTVL.

There are a few counts of this clonotype. This could be a read error, since a much larger clone is one nucleotide away. V and J are TRBV12-3 or TRBV12-4 and TRBJ2-1, with 13 nucleotides matching TRBD2. This CDR3 comprises 17 residues. As DNA, the CDR3 is TGTGCCAGCAGTTTAGCGCTGACTAGCGGGAGGAACAATGTGCAGTTCTTC. Its translation is CASSLALTSGRNNVQFF.

This clonotype came up many times. CDR3 sequence: CSAPGAPSTDTQYF. The CDR3 bases are TGCAGTGCCCCCGGAGCGCCGAGCACAGATACGCAGTATTTT. V and J are TRBV20-1 and TRBJ2-3; D unresolved. CDR3 length: 14 amino acids. CDR1 DFQATT and CDR2 SNEGSKA come from the germline V gene (reference sequence). Trimming cost V 6 bases and J 0 bases, with 13 bases left between them.

This clonotype was recorded only once. The CDR3 DNA is TGTGCCAGCAGTTTACGGAACCAGGGACCGAGCACAGATACGCAGTATTTT. Translation gives CASSLRNQGPSTDTQYF. This sequence joins TRBV12-3 or TRBV12-4 and TRBJ2-3, with D tentatively TRBD1 or TRBD2 (5 bases each). Trimming removed 2 bases at V and 0 bases at J, with 15 bases between. This CDR3 comprises 17 residues.

This clonotype was counted only a few times. The chain uses TRBV20-1 and TRBJ1-5, with 10 bases identical to TRBD1. This CDR3 has 14 residues. Germline CDR1 DFQATT, CDR2 SNEGSKA (reference sequence). The V and J ends lost 2 bases and 6 bases, in that order; junction bases with no gene match: 4. The CDR3 loop is CSARTTGGGQPQHF. In DNA, the CDR3 is TGCAGTGCTAGAACGACAGGGGGCGGTCAGCCCCAGCATTTT.

V gene TRBV7-9 combines with J gene TRBJ2-1, with 10 positions matching TRBD2. The germline V gene has CDR1 SEHNR and CDR2 FQNEAQ (reference sequence). The V segment lost 2 bases and the J segment 6 bases; nucleotides outside the gene matches: 7. The CDR3 contains 16 residues. The CDR3 coding sequence is TGTGCCAGCAGCTTACGCCTAGCGGGAGAGGCCAATGAGCAGTTCTTC. Protein sequence: CASSLRLAGEANEQFF. The whole variable domain, filled in from reference TRBV7-9 and TRBJ2-1, reads DTGVSQNPRHKITKRGQNVTFRCDPISEHNRLYWYRQTLGQGPEFLTYFQNEAQLEKSRLLSDRFSAERPKGSFSTLEIQRTEQGDSAMYLCASSLRLAGEANEQFFGPGTRLTVL.

This clonotype was observed a few times. V gene TRBV27 combines with J gene TRBJ1-1; D is ambiguous. The V end was cut by 7 bases, the J end by 1 base, with 7 bases between. CDR1 and CDR2 from the germline V gene are MNHEY and SMNVEV (reference sequence). The CDR3 sequence is 12 residues long. The CDR3 coding sequence is TGTGCCAGCATTTCCTCGAACACTGAAGCTTTCTTT. Protein sequence: CASISSNTEAFF.

This clonotype appeared once. At one end the junction does not follow the germline gene, possibly because of a read error. The chain has TRBV20-1 and TRBJ1-5; D uncertain. This CDR3 has 16 amino acids. Germline V gene lookup returns CDR1 DFQATT and CDR2 SNEGSKA (reference sequence). The CDR3 DNA is TGCGGTGCAGCCCCGGAAACACCGTATAGCAATCAGCCCCAGCATTTT. This encodes CGAAPETPYSNQPQHF.

This clonotype has only a few counts. The rearrangement links TRBV30 to TRBJ2-7; D possibly corresponds to TRBD2 (5 bases). V gave up 2 bases and J gave up 4 bases, with 12 bases separating them. Germline CDR1 is GTSNPN and CDR2 is SVGIG (reference sequence). This CDR3 contains 13 residues. Here the CDR3 reads CAWSIASPYEQYF. Written as DNA, the CDR3 is TGTGCCTGGAGTATAGCTAGCCCGTACGAGCAGTACTTC.

This clonotype has at least ten counts. V gene TRBV3-1 combines with J gene TRBJ2-3; D gene ambiguous. Germline V gene sequence: CDR1 LGHDT, CDR2 YNNKEL (reference sequence). V lost 5 bases, J lost 4 bases, and 13 bases lay in between. This CDR3 is built from 14 residues. The CDR3 is CASSYNVRSDTQYF. The CDR3, as DNA: TGTGCCAGCAGCTACAACGTCAGGTCAGATACGCAGTATTTT.

This clonotype appeared many times. This chain uses TRBV7-8 with TRBJ2-2; D is undetermined. The ends were cut back, 2 bases at V and 5 bases at J, with 6 bases in the middle. The CDR3 has 13 amino acids. Germline values: CDR1 SGHVS, CDR2 FQNEAQ. CDR3 nucleotide sequence: TGTGCCAGCAGCTTAAGTTTGACCGGGGAGCTGTTTTTT. Amino acids: CASSLSLTGELFF.